This is a list of T cell receptor beta chains from one sample in a study of technical replicates of blood from a handful of donors. The protocol was immunoSEQ multiplex PCR, while the TCRdb copy is restricted to in-frame clones and leaves out a portion. The sample contains tens of thousands of clones, about 90% of which appear only once. The sequencing input was T cells isolated from PBMCs. Receptors were obtained from a human donor in good health. CDR3s include the opening cysteine and the closing phenylalanine or tryptophan. The D gene is left open where the match is weak. Clone size is not always given. Where it is, it says once, few, many or a class for expanded clones.

V	size	J	length	D	DNA	CDR3
TRBV30	-	TRBJ2-7	15	TRBD1	TGTGCCTGGACCCACCCAGACAGGGCTTTTTACGAGCAGTACTTC	CAWTHPDRAFYEQYF
TRBV11-2	-	TRBJ2-7	15	-	TGTGCCAGCAGCATCGGTGGGGCTAGCTCCTACGAGCAGTACTTC	CASSIGGASSYEQYF
TRBV9	-	TRBJ1-1	14	-	TGTGCCAGCAGCGTAGTGGAGGGGAACACTGAAGCTTTCTTT	CASSVVEGNTEAFF
TRBV29-1	-	TRBJ1-1	13	-	TGCAGCGCCCGACTCGGAGGGCAAACTGAAGCTTTCTTT	CSARLGGQTEAFF
TRBV5-5	-	TRBJ1-1	14	-	TGTGCCAGCAGCTTGGCCGGGAGAAACTTCGAGGCTTTCTTT	CASSLAGRNFEAFF
TRBV6-5	-	TRBJ1-2	16	-	TGTGCCAGCAGTTACCTGATGGGAGGGGAAGTCGATGGCTACACCTTC	CASSYLMGGEVDGYTF
TRBV9	-	TRBJ2-3	16	TRBD2	TGTGCCAGCAGCCCATACGGGGGGTTCAGCACAGATACGCAGTATTTT	CASSPYGGFSTDTQYF
TRBV4-3	-	TRBJ2-5	18	-	TGCGCCAGCAGCCAAGACCAGTTCGGGAGCCTAGGGTGGGAGACCCAGTACTTC	CASSQDQFGSLGWETQYF
TRBV5-1	once	TRBJ2-7	12	TRBD2	TGCGCCAGCAGCTCGGGGGGGCTCGAGCAGTACTTC	CASSSGGLEQYF
TRBV19	-	TRBJ1-2	15	TRBD1	TGTGCCAGTAGTCCAGGACAGGTGGGTGGCTATGGCTACACCTTC	CASSPGQVGGYGYTF
TRBV11-3	-	TRBJ2-1	16	TRBD2	TGTGCCAGCAGCGCCTCCTCCGCGGGAGCATACAATGAGCAGTTCTTC	CASSASSAGAYNEQFF
TRBV2	-	TRBJ2-7	16	TRBD2	TGTGCCAACTACGGACAGGCCGGACTAGCGGGAGACGAGCAGTACTTC	CANYGQAGLAGDEQYF
TRBV7-9	-	TRBJ2-1	17	-	TGTGCCAGCAGCTTGACTTCTTCGGGTGCCTCCTACAATGAGCAGTTCTTC	CASSLTSSGASYNEQFF
TRBV29-1	once	TRBJ2-7	13	TRBD2	TGCAGCGTTAAGGGAGGGAGCTCCTACGAGCAGTACTTC	CSVKGGSSYEQYF
TRBV7-7	-	TRBJ2-5	12	-	TGTGCCAGCAGCCCTTTCCAGGAGACCCAGTACTTC	CASSPFQETQYF
TRBV28	-	TRBJ2-1	15	-	TGTGCCAGCAGATGGCAGGGTAGAGGTAGCAATGAGCAGTTCTTC	CASRWQGRGSNEQFF
TRBV19	-	TRBJ2-7	13	-	TGTGCCAGTAGTACCGACAGGTTCCACGAGCAGTACTTC	CASSTDRFHEQYF
TRBV7-2	-	TRBJ2-7	15	TRBD2	TGTGCCAGCAGCGAAGACACTAGCGGGACCTACGAGCAGTACTTC	CASSEDTSGTYEQYF
TRBV19	-	TRBJ2-3	14	-	TGTGCCAGTAGTCCAGGGACTAGCACAGATACGCAGTATTTT	CASSPGTSTDTQYF
TRBV5-6	-	TRBJ2-3	16	-	TGTGCCAGTGAACTAGTATTTACGGGAAACACAGATACGCAGTATTTT	CASELVFTGNTDTQYF
TRBV7-8	-	TRBJ1-1	16	-	TGTGCCAGCAGCTTAGGGGCTCTCGTCAAGAACACTGAAGCTTTCTTT	CASSLGALVKNTEAFF
TRBV12-5	-	TRBJ1-2	14	TRBD1	TGTGCTAGTGGCCTCTCGACAGGGATCTATGGCTACACCTTC	CASGLSTGIYGYTF
TRBV6-1	-	TRBJ2-1	19	TRBD2	TGTGCCAGCAGTGAATTTAAGACTAGCGGGAGAAACTCCTACAATGAGCAGTTCTTC	CASSEFKTSGRNSYNEQFF
TRBV19	-	TRBJ1-5	14	TRBD1	TGTGCCAGTAGTGACAGGGGGAGCAATCAGCCCCAGCATTTT	CASSDRGSNQPQHF
TRBV6-5	-	TRBJ2-3	14	-	TGTGCCAGCAGTTACTCGGCAGAGGGAGATACGCAGTATTTT	CASSYSAEGDTQYF
TRBV2	-	TRBJ1-5	15	TRBD1	TGTGCCACCTCCATCGGGACAGCTAGCAATCAGCCCCAGCATTTT	CATSIGTASNQPQHF
TRBV27	-	TRBJ1-2	15	TRBD1	TGTGCCAGCAGCCGCCTTGGGGACAGCAACTATGGCTACACCTTC	CASSRLGDSNYGYTF
TRBV10-3	-	TRBJ1-2	14	-	TGTGCCATCAGTGAGGATCTAAGCAACTATGGCTACACCTTC	CAISEDLSNYGYTF
TRBV19	once	TRBJ2-7	12	-	TGTGCCAGTAGCGGAGCCTCCTACGAGCAGTACTTC	CASSGASYEQYF
TRBV19	-	TRBJ2-3	15	-	TGTGCCAGCCACAGGGGGGGTGATGGCACAGATACGCAGTATTTT	CASHRGGDGTDTQYF
TRBV29-1	-	TRBJ1-5	13	-	TGCAGCGTTGCCGGGGGGCTAAACCAGCCCCAGCATTTT	CSVAGGLNQPQHF
TRBV6-5	-	TRBJ1-5	14	-	TGTGCCAGCAGTAGAAGCGGAAGCAATCAGCCCCAGCATTTT	CASSRSGSNQPQHF
TRBV4-1	-	TRBJ2-5	15	-	TGCGCCAGCAGCCAAGAAGGACTGAGAGAAGAGACCCAGTACTTC	CASSQEGLREETQYF
TRBV6-1	-	TRBJ2-7	12	-	TGTGCCAGCAGTGACCGGGGACTCGAGCAGTACTTC	CASSDRGLEQYF
TRBV30	once	TRBJ2-7	17	-	TGTGCCTGGAACGCAGGAGGGTGGGGGACCATCTCCTACGAGCAGTACTTC	CAWNAGGWGTISYEQYF
TRBV5-1	-	TRBJ2-7	16	-	TGCGCCAGCAGCTTGGCCGGCGGACAACTTACCTACGAGCAGTACTTC	CASSLAGGQLTYEQYF
TRBV15	-	TRBJ1-5	13	-	TGTGCCACCAGCAGCACAGCTAATCAGCCCCAGCATTTT	CATSSTANQPQHF
TRBV7-6	-	TRBJ1-1	12	-	TGTGCCAGCAGCGTAAAGGGGACTGAAGCTTTCTTT	CASSVKGTEAFF
TRBV19	-	TRBJ2-7	12	-	TGTGCCAGTAGTAAGACAGTAACCGAGCAGTACTTC	CASSKTVTEQYF
TRBV5-1	once	TRBJ1-3	17	-	TGCGCCAGCAGCCCACGCCCGGGACTCAACTCTGGAAACACCATATATTTT	CASSPRPGLNSGNTIYF
TRBV7-3	-	TRBJ2-5	15	TRBD1	TGTGCCAGCAGCCCATCAGGGGGCTTCGAAGAGACCCAGTACTTC	CASSPSGGFEETQYF
TRBV15	-	TRBJ2-7	14	-	TGTGCCACCAGCGTTTCAGGGGTCTCCTACGAGCAGTACTTC	CATSVSGVSYEQYF
TRBV11-3	-	TRBJ2-7	14	TRBD2	TGTGCCAGCAGCTTAGGGCGGGAGCTCCACGAGCAGTACTTC	CASSLGRELHEQYF
TRBV19	-	TRBJ2-3	15	-	TGTGCCAGTAGTTCGGGGGAACACGTCGGAGATACGCAGTATTTT	CASSSGEHVGDTQYF
TRBV7-2	few	TRBJ1-2	13	TRBD1	TGTGCCAGCAGCCAACAGGGGGCTCGTGGCTACACCTTC	CASSQQGARGYTF
TRBV2	-	TRBJ1-1	15	-	TGTGCCAGCAGTGACTCGGGGGGACCGTACACTGAAGCTTTCTTT	CASSDSGGPYTEAFF
TRBV5-1	-	TRBJ2-6	17	-	TGCGCCAGCAGCTTCGGCGGGGGCTTGGCAGGGGCCAACGTCCTGACTTTC	CASSFGGGLAGANVLTF
TRBV7-2	-	TRBJ2-1	13	-	TGTGCCAGCAGCTTAAACTTCTACAATGAGCAGTTCTTC	CASSLNFYNEQFF
TRBV30	-	TRBJ2-2	14	-	TGTGCCTGGAGTATCGGAGCGAACACCGGGGAGCTGTTTTTT	CAWSIGANTGELFF
TRBV30	-	TRBJ2-6	16	TRBD1	TGTGCCTGGAGGCTGGGACAGCCCACTGGGGCCAACGTCCTGACTTTC	CAWRLGQPTGANVLTF
TRBV18	-	TRBJ1-5	14	-	TGTGCCAGCTCACCACCGGGCCCTAATCAGCCCCAGCATTTT	CASSPPGPNQPQHF
TRBV15	-	TRBJ2-5	12	TRBD1	TGTGCCACCAGCCGGACAGGGGAGACCCAGTACTTC	CATSRTGETQYF
TRBV6-1	-	TRBJ1-5	15	TRBD1	TGTGCCAGCAGTGAACCAGGGGGCAGCAATCAGCCCCAGCATTTT	CASSEPGGSNQPQHF
TRBV4-1	-	TRBJ2-5	13	TRBD2	TGCGCCAGCAGCCGGGGGGGAGCGGAGACCCAGTACTTC	CASSRGGAETQYF
TRBV7-2	-	TRBJ1-5	13	-	TGTGCCAGCAGCTTAGCCTTTAATCAGCCCCAGCATTTT	CASSLAFNQPQHF
TRBV10-3	-	TRBJ1-5	11	-	TGTGCCACCGGCCGGGATCAGCCCCAGCATTTT	CATGRDQPQHF
TRBV4-1	-	TRBJ1-4	16	-	TGCGCCAGCAGCCAAGCCCGCGGGGGGTTTCCTGAAAAACTGTTTTTT	CASSQARGGFPEKLFF